What follows is one T cell receptor beta chain and its context. This clonotype was found many times. The target of this receptor is not known. Per-nucleotide qualities are absent, and no much larger clonotype sits a single base away. The sample belongs to a study of CD8 T cells in ankylosing spondylitis (dated by TCRdb to about 2017). About the full investigation: To find TCR variants linked to disease, the study profiled T cell receptor beta repertoires in ankylosing spondylitis patients and healthy donors. Samples of peripheral blood were taken, and for ankylosing spondylitis patients, synovial fluid was collected as well. The full study cohort comprised about 24 ankylosing spondylitis patients and around 100 healthy donors. Paper-wide results and their limitations: The disease-linked clones were reported as significantly enriched in matched synovial fluid samples from ankylosing spondylitis patients. A CD8+ phenotype was shown by the disease-linked clones, which were found at relatively low frequencies in peripheral blood. Blood from ankylosing spondylitis patients appeared to be characterized by a TCR beta motif made up of about 8 highly homologous amino acid variants. Some motif variants had previously been reported in the synovial fluid and blood of reactive arthritis patients, which suggests shared mechanisms of disease initiation.

From the cysteine through the phenylalanine, the CDR3 covers 21 amino acids. The read is trimmed to its CDR3 DNA, 63 bases read in frame from base 1. At the junction V is shortened by 4 bases and J by 4 bases; bases outside the gene matches: 17. The germline V gene (reference sequence) supplies CDR1 LNHDA and CDR2 SQIVND. Sequencer: Illumina HiSeq 2500. Quantitative 5'-RACE with molecular barcodes was used to prepare TCR beta libraries. From the authors' description of their analysis: A new computational method based on a probabilistic model of VDJ rearrangement was used to identify disease-linked TCR variants. TCRdb trimmed the raw reads at Q25, called clones with MiXCR and kept productive beta chains. Identical CDR3 protein sequences are pooled into one entry, listed with their most common genes and DNA. These V and J calls originate from TCRdb's pipeline instead of the authors' own analysis. This sample gives approximately 90,000 distinct CDR3 sequences in total; about 8.3% of them show up just once. The biggest ten clones account for 9.9% of the sample.

The material sequenced was blood, either unsorted or a sorted T cell fraction (not recorded which). The TCR was taken from a male donor with ankylosing spondylitis or in good health (not recorded which). In this chain, TRBV19 is recombined with TRBJ2-3, with 16 central nucleotides matching TRBD2. This receptor has the CDR3 CASSTPGPTGLAGGSPDTQYF. The DNA reads TGTGCCAGTAGTACCCCGGGACCGACGGGACTAGCGGGAGGGAGCCCAGATACGCAGTATTTT.